These 14 T cell receptor beta chains came from one sample sequenced in a study of CD8+CD57+ T cells in acquired aplastic anemia. Both TCR beta VDJ combination and CDR3 sequence profiling were carried out. Genomic DNA was the template for this profiling. Using its own MiXCR run on the reads, TCRdb lists one record per CDR3 protein. The sample comprises approximately 300,000 distinct CDR3 sequences, 56% of which are singletons, and roughly 1.3% rests with the top ten. The sequenced patients had an expansion of CD8+CD57+ cells seen by flow cytometry. Sequenced material: sorted CD4+, CD8+, or CD8+CD57+ T cells (not recorded which) from PBMCs. Receptor source: a human donor with aplastic anemia.

The rearrangement links TRBV24-1 to TRBJ2-2; the D gene is possibly TRBD2 (6 bases). Germline V gene lookup returns CDR1 KGHDR and CDR2 SFDVKD. V was cut by 4 bases and J by 3 bases, with 17 bases left in between. The CDR3 contains 17 residues. The CDR3 sequence: CATSDKLRDFHTGELFF. The CDR3 DNA reads TGTGCCACCAGTGACAAACTCCGGGACTTCCACACCGGGGAGCTGTTTTTT.

This clonotype came up once. Sequence at one end of the junction differs from germline and may be a read error. The chain has TRBV12-3 or TRBV12-4 and TRBJ1-1; no clear D. The CDR3 consists of 11 residues. The CDR3 sequence is CASTPGVGDHF. The DNA for the CDR3 is TGTGCCAGCACCCCTGGGGTAGGCGACCACTTT.

Many counts were recorded for this clonotype. This chain joins TRBV12-3 or TRBV12-4 and TRBJ2-1; D might be TRBD1 or TRBD2, each matching 5 bases. Trimming shortened V by 8 bases and J by 5 bases, and 10 bases separated the two germline ends. This CDR3 has 12 amino acids. CDR3 amino acids: CASQVGDNEQFF. The CDR3 nucleotides read TGTGCCAGCCAGGTGGGGGACAATGAGCAGTTCTTC.

This clonotype appeared many times. The CDR3 is CASGGTPGQGLRNEQFF. The CDR3, as DNA: TGTGCCAGCGGGGGAACTCCGGGACAGGGATTGCGGAATGAGCAGTTCTTC. This chain links TRBV2 with TRBJ2-1; TRBD1 aligns across 9 bases. CDR1 and CDR2 from the germline V gene are SNHLY and FYNNEI. This CDR3 spans 17 amino acids. V shed 8 bases and J 7 bases; nucleotides not matched to a gene: 18.

The chain is built from TRBV2 and TRBJ2-3; 9 bases are a match to TRBD2. This CDR3 spans 17 amino acids. The germline V gene has CDR1 SNHLY and CDR2 FYNNEI. With V trimmed by 7 bases and J by 3 bases, 14 bases remained unmatched. This CDR3 reads CASIIKVAGVRTDTQYF. CDR3 in DNA: TGTGCCAGCATTATAAAAGTAGCGGGAGTACGGACAGATACGCAGTATTTT.

In this sample, this clonotype turned up a few times. J is TRBJ2-5 and V is TRBV15; TRBD2 aligns across 10 bases. Germline V gene lookup returns CDR1 LNHNV and CDR2 YYDKDF (reference sequence). The V segment lost 0 bases and the J segment 5 bases; nucleotides outside the gene matches: 12. This CDR3 is built from 18 residues. CDR3 sequence: CATSREGRSGRAGETQYF. The CDR3 DNA reads TGTGCCACCAGCAGAGAGGGACGGAGCGGGAGGGCCGGGGAGACCCAGTACTTC.

The chain has TRBV4-1 and TRBJ2-7, with unresolved D. Germline assignment: CDR1 MGHRA and CDR2 YSYEKL. With 4 bases removed from V and 2 bases from J, the gap between germline ends came to 15 bases. The CDR3 spans 15 residues. Here the CDR3 DNA reads TGCGCCAGCAGCCGGCTTGATATTGCCGCCTACGAGCAGTACTTC. This codes for CASSRLDIAAYEQYF.

This clonotype was seen only a few times. This chain connects TRBV20-1 to TRBJ2-1; TRBD2 agrees at 10 bases. Germline CDR1 and CDR2: DFQATT and SNEGSKA (reference sequence). V was clipped by 0 bases and J by 8 bases; unmatched bases: 10. CDR3 length: 16 amino acids. CDR3 bases: TGCAGTGCTAGAGATCAGCCGGGACTAGCGATGTATGAGCAGTTCTTC. It specifies CSARDQPGLAMYEQFF.

V usage is TRBV7-3 and J usage is TRBJ1-2; tentative D call: TRBD1 (6 bases). Germline CDR1 reads SGHTA; CDR2 reads FQGTGA. The CDR3 length is 15 residues. Trimming removed 5 bases from V and 7 bases from J, with 20 bases in between. The CDR3 nucleotides are TGTGCCAGCAGCCCCCCGGGGGCAGGGACAAGTGGCTACACCTTC. The encoded protein is CASSPPGAGTSGYTF.

This clonotype was seen many times. The V gene is TRBV7-8, the J gene TRBJ2-4; D is uncertain. The CDR3 is made up of 13 amino acids. The germline V gene has CDR1 SGHVS and CDR2 FQNEAQ. V lost 1 base and J 14 bases, leaving 15 bases between the germline ends. CDR3 sequence: CASSLGPGGFEYF. The CDR3 nucleotides are TGTGCCAGCAGCTTAGGCCCTGGTGGGTTTGAGTACTTC.

V is TRBV29-1 and J is TRBJ2-7; D might be TRBD1 or TRBD2, each matching 5 bases. The CDR3 is 14 residues long. V lost 4 bases to trimming and J lost 3 bases, with 16 bases between them. Per the germline V gene, CDR1 is SQVTM and CDR2 is ANQGSEA. CDR3 in amino acids: CSVGHNGAHYEQYF. The CDR3 DNA reads TGCAGCGTTGGTCATAACGGGGCCCACTACGAGCAGTACTTC.

The genes are TRBV5-1 and TRBJ1-6; TRBD1 aligns across 8 bases. Trimming at V came to 4 bases and at J to 10 bases, leaving 13 bases not matched to a gene. The CDR3 extends over 16 amino acids. Germline CDR1 reads SGHRS; CDR2 reads YFSETQ. In DNA form, the CDR3 reads TGCGCCAGCAGCGAGGGACAGGCGGGTGTTAACTCACCCCTCCACTTT. Protein sequence: CASSEGQAGVNSPLHF.

This clonotype was seen more than once but under ten times. V and J are TRBV7-9 and TRBJ2-7; no firm D call. The CDR3 is made up of 15 amino acids. In germline, CDR1 is SEHNR, CDR2 FQNEAQ (reference sequence). The V end lost 5 bases, the J end lost 3 bases, and 17 bases lay between the germline ends. The CDR3 nucleotides read TGTGCCAGCAGCGGAAGGATTACCCTTGACTACGAGCAGTACTTC. Translating gives CASSGRITLDYEQYF.

This sequence joins TRBV2 and TRBJ1-1; D possibly corresponds to TRBD1 (5 bases). The CDR3 loop spans 13 amino acids. Germline V gene data show CDR1 as SNHLY and CDR2 as FYNNEI. V shed 11 bases and J shed 0 bases, with 13 bases lying between them. CDR3 DNA sequence: TGTGCCGGAAGACAGCCTATGAACACTGAAGCTTTCTTT. Its translation: CAGRQPMNTEAFF.